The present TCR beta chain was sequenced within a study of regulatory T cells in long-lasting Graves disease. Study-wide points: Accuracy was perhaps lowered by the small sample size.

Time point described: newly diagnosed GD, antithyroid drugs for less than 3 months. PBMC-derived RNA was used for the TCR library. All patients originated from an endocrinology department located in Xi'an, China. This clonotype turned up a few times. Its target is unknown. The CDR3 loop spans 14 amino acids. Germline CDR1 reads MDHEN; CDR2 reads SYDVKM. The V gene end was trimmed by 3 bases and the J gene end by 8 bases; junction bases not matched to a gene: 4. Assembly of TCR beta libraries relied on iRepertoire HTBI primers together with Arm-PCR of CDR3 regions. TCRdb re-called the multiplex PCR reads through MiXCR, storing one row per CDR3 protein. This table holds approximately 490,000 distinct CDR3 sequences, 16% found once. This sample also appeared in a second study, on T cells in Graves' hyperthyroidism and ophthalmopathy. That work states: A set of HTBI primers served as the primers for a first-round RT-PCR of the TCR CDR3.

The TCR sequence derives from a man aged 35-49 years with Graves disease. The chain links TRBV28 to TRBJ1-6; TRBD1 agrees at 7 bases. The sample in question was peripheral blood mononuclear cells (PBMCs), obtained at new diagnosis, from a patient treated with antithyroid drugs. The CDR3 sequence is CASSFRQGYSPLHF. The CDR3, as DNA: TGTGCCAGCAGTTTCCGACAGGGTTATTCACCCCTCCACTTT.